This is a list of T cell receptor beta chains from one sample in a study of cytomegalovirus exposure and HLA in healthy donors. The repertoire was sequenced with immunoSEQ multiplex PCR; TCRdb's copy has only in-frame clones and lacks some. This table has roughly 240,000 clones, more than 75% appearing once. The specimen was PBMCs. Receptor source: a girl under 10 years old in good health and CMV-seronegative. CDR3s include the opening cysteine and the closing phenylalanine or tryptophan. The D gene is left open where the match is weak. Size is omitted from some rows. Given values are once, few, many or a class for expanded clones.

TRBV30,-,-,TRBJ1-1,TGTGCCTGGAGTGGGGCGACGAACACTGAAGCTTTCTTT,CAWSGATNTEAFF
TRBV5-1,-,-,TRBJ1-1,TGCGCCAGCAGCTTGGGATTAGAGTACACTGAAGCTTTCTTT,CASSLGLEYTEAFF
TRBV27,-,-,TRBJ2-2,TGTGCCAGCAGTTTAGAAGCAAGTGACGGGGAGCTGTTTTTT,CASSLEASDGELFF
TRBV30,-,TRBD2,TRBJ2-3,TGTGCCTGGGGCCCGGGACTAGCATCCGATACGCAGTATTTT,CAWGPGLASDTQYF
TRBV6-5,-,TRBD1,TRBJ1-1,TGTGCCAGCAGCCAGGGACAGGGAGCTTTCTTT,CASSQGQGAFF
TRBV6-1,-,-,TRBJ2-5,TGTGCCAGCAGCGGAGTAAGGGAGACCCAGTACTTC,CASSGVRETQYF
TRBV10-2,-,-,TRBJ1-2,TGCGCCAGCAGTGAGTCGAGGGGGAGCGATGGCTACACCTTC,CASSESRGSDGYTF
TRBV19,once,TRBD1,TRBJ1-2,TGTGCCAGTAGGCCCGCAGGGGGCTATGGCTACACCTTC,CASRPAGGYGYTF
TRBV11-1,-,-,TRBJ2-5,TGTGCCAGCAGCTTATTCGGAGGGCGAGAGACCCAGTACTTC,CASSLFGGRETQYF
TRBV2,-,-,TRBJ2-7,TGTGCCAGCAGTGAGGGGCACTACGAGCAGTACTTC,CASSEGHYEQYF
TRBV7-2,-,-,TRBJ2-4,TGTGCCAGCAGCTTCAGGGTTGAAGGGTTGAACATTCAGTACTTC,CASSFRVEGLNIQYF
TRBV18,few,-,TRBJ2-7,TGTGCCAGCTCACCATTTGAGGCCTCCTACGAGCAGTACTTC,CASSPFEASYEQYF
TRBV15,-,-,TRBJ1-6,TGTGCCACCAGCATTAGGGGGTCACCCCTCCACTTT,CATSIRGSPLHF
TRBV2,-,-,TRBJ2-1,TGTGCCAGCAGGAAAGACACCTTAAGCTCCTACAATGAGCAGTTCTTC,CASRKDTLSSYNEQFF
TRBV4-1,-,TRBD2,TRBJ2-1,TGCGCCAGCAGCCAAGATCTAGCGGGAGGTTTGGATGAGCAGTTCTTC,CASSQDLAGGLDEQFF
TRBV11-2,-,TRBD1,TRBJ1-6,TGTGCCAGCAGAGAACAGGGGCGCTCCTATAATTCACCCCTCCACTTT,CASREQGRSYNSPLHF
TRBV5-1,-,-,TRBJ1-1,TGCGCCAGCAGCTTCAACATGAACACTGAAGCTTTCTTT,CASSFNMNTEAFF
TRBV19,-,TRBD1,TRBJ2-2,TGTGCCAGTAGTAAGGGACAGTCGAACACCGGGGAGCTGTTTTTT,CASSKGQSNTGELFF
TRBV27,-,TRBD2,TRBJ2-3,TGTGCCAGCAGTTCCTCTCGGACTAGCGGGAGGCGGACAGATACGCAGTATTTT,CASSSSRTSGRRTDTQYF
TRBV19,-,-,TRBJ1-4,TGTGCCAGCCTCGAACCGGGTCACGAAAAACTGTTTTTT,CASLEPGHEKLFF
TRBV7-9,-,TRBD1,TRBJ1-6,TGTGCCAGCAGCTCCGGACCGGGACAGCCTCTCCATTCACCCCTCCACTTT,CASSSGPGQPLHSPLHF
TRBV7-3,-,TRBD1,TRBJ2-5,TGTGCCAGCAGCCCAAGAGACAGGGGGCAGCGAGAGACCCAGTACTTC,CASSPRDRGQRETQYF
TRBV5-5,once,-,TRBJ1-2,TGTGCCAGCAGCTTGGTGAGGGAGATTAACTATGGCTACACCTTC,CASSLVREINYGYTF
TRBV11-2,-,TRBD1,TRBJ2-7,TGTGCCAGCAGCCAGAGACCGGGACAGGGTCTCTACGAGCAGTACTTC,CASSQRPGQGLYEQYF
TRBV7-6,-,TRBD1,TRBJ1-2,TGTGCCAGCAGCTTAGGGGGACAGGGAACTGGCTACACCTTC,CASSLGGQGTGYTF
TRBV5-1,-,TRBD1,TRBJ1-1,TGCGCCAGCAGCCCCGGACAGGACACTGAAGCTTTCTTT,CASSPGQDTEAFF
TRBV19,-,TRBD1,TRBJ2-3,TGTGCCAGTAAGGGACAGGGGTTCGATACGCAGTATTTT,CASKGQGFDTQYF
TRBV18,-,TRBD1,TRBJ2-4,TGTGCCAGCTCACCACAGGGCTTAACAGGGGACATTCAGTACTTC,CASSPQGLTGDIQYF
TRBV2,-,-,TRBJ2-4,TGTGCCAGCAGTCCGCCTAACCGCCTAGCCAAAAACATTCAGTACTTC,CASSPPNRLAKNIQYF
TRBV2,-,-,TRBJ2-5,TGTGCCAGCAGTGAGTGGGCAGTGGGTGGTGAGACCCAGTACTTC,CASSEWAVGGETQYF
TRBV7-9,-,TRBD1,TRBJ2-3,TGTGCCAGCAGCTTAGCGACAGGGGGCGCAGATACGCAGTATTTT,CASSLATGGADTQYF
TRBV7-9,-,-,TRBJ2-1,TGTGCCAGCAGCCCCGTCTACAATGAGCAGTTCTTC,CASSPVYNEQFF
TRBV10-3,-,TRBD1,TRBJ2-1,TGTGCCATCTCGCAGGGGGCGAATGAGCAGTTCTTC,CAISQGANEQFF
TRBV29-1,-,TRBD1,TRBJ1-2,TGCAGCGTTGTCCGGGAGCGACAGGGGAATGGCTACACCTTC,CSVVRERQGNGYTF
TRBV16,-,TRBD1,TRBJ1-1,TGTGCCAGCAGCCCCGGACAGGGGAACACTGAAGCTTTCTTT,CASSPGQGNTEAFF